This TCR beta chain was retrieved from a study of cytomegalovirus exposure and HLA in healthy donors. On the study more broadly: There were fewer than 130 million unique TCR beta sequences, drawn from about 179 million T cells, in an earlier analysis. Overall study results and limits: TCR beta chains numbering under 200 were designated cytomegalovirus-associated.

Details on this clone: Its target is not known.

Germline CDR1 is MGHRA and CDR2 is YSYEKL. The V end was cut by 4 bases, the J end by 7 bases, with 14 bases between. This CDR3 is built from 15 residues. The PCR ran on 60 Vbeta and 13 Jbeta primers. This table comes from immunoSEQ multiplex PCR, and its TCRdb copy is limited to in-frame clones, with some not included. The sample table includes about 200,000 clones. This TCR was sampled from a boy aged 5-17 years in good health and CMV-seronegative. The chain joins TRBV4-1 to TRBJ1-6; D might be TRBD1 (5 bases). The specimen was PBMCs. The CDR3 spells CASSRGGGNNSPLHF. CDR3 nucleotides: TGCGCCAGCAGCCGGGGGGGAGGGAACAATTCACCCCTCCACTTT.